This T cell receptor (beta chain) originates from a study of blood T cells in healthy people across ages. Looking at the study overall: Capturing about one barcoded beta molecule per two T cells was achieved by template switching.

Germline V CDR1 and CDR2: LNHNV, YYDKDF (reference sequence). The CDR3 sequence is 20 residues long. Next came a second PCR, run for about 7 to 12 cycles, which used a sample-barcoded 5' primer along with a J-beta primer mix. The template-switch adaptor, which had 12 random nucleotides, put a tag on each cDNA molecule. TCRdb re-called the 5' RACE reads through MiXCR, storing one row per CDR3 protein. This table holds fewer than 800,000 distinct CDR3 sequences, roughly 49% found once. Study outcomes and limitations: Per million T cells, the diversity of TCR beta decreased roughly linearly as age advanced.

As for this clonotype: Its antigen is undetermined.

Sequences were obtained from blood. The receptor was isolated from a woman aged 55 to 70 in good health. The gene calls are TRBV15 and TRBJ2-1; D gene unclear. The J call could be wrong; TRBJ2-7 is a better fit for the DNA end. The CDR3 DNA sequence: TGTGCCACCAGCAGAGATTGGGCGTTCTTAGACTCCGGCTCCTACAATGAGCAGTACTTC. Protein product: CATSRDWAFLDSGSYNEQYF.